This TCR beta chain was recovered during a study of blood T cells in healthy people across ages. Next came a second PCR, run for roughly 6 to 11 cycles, which used a sample-barcoded 5' primer along with a J-beta primer mix. In TCRdb, the 5' RACE reads were re-called with MiXCR into one record per CDR3 protein. The sample shows 1.5 million to 2 million distinct CDR3 sequences, roughly 30% of them seen only once. This clonotype was detected a few times. V trimming: 6 bases; J trimming: 5 bases; junction bases outside the gene matches: 21. CDR1 MDHEN and CDR2 SYDVKM come from the germline V gene. The CDR3 extends over 18 amino acids.

This chain connects TRBV28 to TRBJ2-5, with 7 positions matching TRBD2. This sequence was found in a young woman in good health. Specimen: blood. CDR3 amino acids: CASSSSQPSGGPGETQYF. DNA of the CDR3: TGTGCCAGCAGCAGTAGTCAGCCTAGCGGTGGCCCGGGTGAGACCCAGTACTTC. The whole variable domain, remainder taken from reference TRBV28 and TRBJ2-5, is DVKVTQSSRYLVKRTGEKVFLECVQDMDHENMFWYRQDPGLGLRLIYFSYDVKMKEKGDIPEGYSVSREKKERFSLILESASTNQTSMYLCASSSSQPSGGPGETQYFGPGTRLLVL.